Below are 30 T cell receptor beta chains sequenced from a single sample in a study of blood T cells in healthy people across ages. With a J-beta primer mix and a sample-barcoded 5' primer, a second PCR ran about 6 to 11 cycles. From the 5' RACE reads, TCRdb called clonotypes with MiXCR, one entry per CDR3 protein. This table has around 670,000 distinct CDR3 sequences, approximately 30% appearing once. Sequences were obtained from blood. The receptor set was obtained from a woman of 80 years or more in good health.

A word on this clonotype: The junction does not match germline at one end; this may be a read error. The V gene is TRBV7-9, the J gene TRBJ1-2; no firm D call. The CDR3 covers 9 residues. The V gene's germline CDR1 is SEHNR and CDR2 FQNEAQ (reference sequence). Here the CDR3 DNA reads TGTGTCAGCATCCCCGGGGACACCTTC. Amino acid sequence: CVSIPGDTF.

This clonotype was seen at least ten times. The chain employs TRBV29-1 and TRBJ1-2; tentative D call: TRBD1 (5 bases). Trimming took 5 bases from V and 2 from J, leaving 18 bases between them. The CDR3 is 15 amino acids. The germline V gene encodes CDR1 SQVTM and CDR2 ANQGSEA. The CDR3 DNA reads as TGCAGCGTTTGGGGGGGGGACGTACGAAACTATGGCTACACCTTC. Protein sequence: CSVWGGDVRNYGYTF.

The chain couples TRBV9 to TRBJ2-4; 8 bases align to TRBD1. Near its end, the DNA agrees better with TRBJ2-7, so the J call may be wrong. Germline lookup yields CDR1 SGDLS and CDR2 YYNGEE. The CDR3 is made up of 17 amino acids. This chain's CDR3 is CASSPLGDGQGAYEQYF. The DNA for the CDR3 is TGTGCCAGCAGCCCACTAGGAGACGGACAGGGAGCCTACGAGCAGTACTTC.

This clonotype was counted only a few times. This chain links TRBV9 with TRBJ2-2, with D perhaps being TRBD1 or TRBD2 (5 bases each). This CDR3 has 14 residues. Trimming took 4 bases from V and 5 from J, leaving 12 bases between them. Germline V gene lookup returns CDR1 SGDLS and CDR2 YYNGEE. Here the CDR3 DNA reads TGTGCCAGCAGCACGGGACGTTATACCGGGGAGCTGTTTTTT. This sequence encodes CASSTGRYTGELFF.

Only a few counts were recorded for this clonotype. CDR3 in DNA: TGTGCCAGCAGCCAAATGATGGGTTCACCCCTCCACTTT. Translating it yields CASSQMMGSPLHF. J is TRBJ1-6 and V is TRBV14; no clear D gene. Germline CDR1 reads SGHDN; CDR2 reads FVKESK. The CDR3 spans 13 residues. V lost 2 bases and J 9 bases, leaving 8 bases between the germline ends. Full variable domain (outside the CDR3, taken from reference TRBV14 and TRBJ1-6): EAGVTQFPSHSVIEKGQTVTLRCDPISGHDNLYWYRRVMGKEIKFLLHFVKESKQDESGMPNNRFLAERTGGTYSTLKVQPAELEDSGVYFCASSQMMGSPLHFGNGTRLTVT.

This clonotype was observed once. One base away lies a much larger clone, so this may be a sequencing read error. The V gene is TRBV5-1, the J gene TRBJ1-1, with D possibly TRBD1 on 5 matching bases. The CDR3 is 16 residues long. Germline V gene sequence: CDR1 SGHRS, CDR2 YFSETQ. V dropped 3 bases and J dropped 1 base, with 16 bases sitting between them. CDR3 sequence: CASSSLTGRRNTEAFF. DNA of the CDR3: TGCGCCAGCAGCTCACTGACGGGACGCCGGAACACTGAAGCTTTCTTT.

There are many counts of this clonotype. V usage is TRBV6-6 and J usage is TRBJ1-2; weak D call: TRBD1 (5 bases). V lost 10 bases, J lost 8 bases, and 20 bases lay in between. The CDR3 sequence is 13 residues long. Germline CDR1 MNHNY, CDR2 SVGAGI (reference sequence). The CDR3 nucleotides read TGTGCCACCGGCCCTAGGGAAGGGGAAGGCTACACCTTC. This gives the protein CATGPREGEGYTF.

This clonotype was detected a few times. A much larger clone differs by one base, so this may be a read error. This rearrangement joins TRBV29-1 to TRBJ2-1; 11 positions match TRBD2. TRBJ2-7 matches the DNA end more closely, so the J call is doubtful. This CDR3 is 15 amino acids long. Germline lookup yields CDR1 SQVTM and CDR2 ANQGSEA. Written as DNA, the CDR3 is TGCAGCGCTCACGAACTAGCGGGGGTCTACAATGAGCAGTACTTC. It is translated as CSAHELAGVYNEQYF.

Turning to this clonotype: This could be a read error, since a much larger clone is one nucleotide away. The chain recombines TRBV18 with TRBJ2-5; 8 positions agree with TRBD1. The DNA end is a closer match to TRBJ2-7, so the J assignment may be wrong. The CDR3 covers 15 residues. CDR1 KGHSH and CDR2 LQKENI come from the germline V gene. The CDR3 spells CASSPGTGEPCEQYF. CDR3 DNA: TGTGCCAGCTCACCCGGGACAGGCGAACCCTGCGAGCAGTACTTC.

The chain has TRBV18 and TRBJ1-2; 9 bases map to TRBD1. Losses at the gene ends were 3 bases for V and 7 bases for J; bases not matched to a gene: 6. The CDR3 loop spans 14 amino acids. Germline V CDR1 and CDR2: KGHSH, LQKENI. The CDR3 coding sequence is TGTGCCAGCTCACCCTCCGGGACAGGGTTTGGCTACACCTTC. Translating it yields CASSPSGTGFGYTF. Looking up the rest from reference TRBV18 and TRBJ1-2 gives the full variable domain: NAGVMQNPRHLVRRRGQEARLRCSPMKGHSHVYWYRQLPEEGLKFMVYLQKENIIDESGMPKERFSAEFPKEGPSILRIQQVVRGDSAAYFCASSPSGTGFGYTFGSGTRLTVV.

This clonotype was seen repeatedly, ten times or more. The gene calls are TRBV29-1 and TRBJ1-5, with TRBD1 as a possible D gene (5 bases). The CDR3 is 13 residues long. From germline, CDR1 is SQVTM and CDR2 ANQGSEA. Trimming removed 6 bases at V and 2 bases at J, with 11 bases between. The CDR3 sequence is CSVRDGGNQPQHF. The CDR3 DNA reads as TGCAGCGTACGGGACGGTGGCAATCAGCCCCAGCATTTT. Full variable domain (rest looked up from reference TRBV29-1 and TRBJ1-5): SAVISQKPSRDICQRGTSLTIQCQVDSQVTMMFWYRQQPGQSLTLIATANQGSEATYESGFVIDKFPISRPNLTFSTLTVSNMSPEDSSIYLCSVRDGGNQPQHFGDGTRLSIL.

This clonotype was seen ten or more times. This chain connects TRBV27 to TRBJ2-5; a possible D gene is TRBD1 (6 bases). V lost 3 bases and J 1 base, leaving 15 bases between the germline ends. Germline assignment: CDR1 MNHEY and CDR2 SMNVEV (reference sequence). This CDR3 has 16 residues. CDR3 coding DNA: TGTGCCAGCAGTTTCCTAGTAGGACAGCCCCAAGAGACCCAGTACTTC. It is translated as CASSFLVGQPQETQYF.

This clonotype occurred many times. In DNA form, the CDR3 reads TGTGCCAGCACCGGGCCCCCCCACACCTACGAGCAGTACTTC. Translated: CASTGPPHTYEQYF. The rearrangement uses TRBV7-2 and TRBJ2-7, with unresolved D. The CDR3 length is 14 residues. The germline V and J ends were trimmed by 7 bases and 2 bases, with 15 bases remaining between them. Per germline, CDR1 SGHTA and CDR2 FQGNSA.

The V call is TRBV20-1, the J call TRBJ2-1; 7 nucleotides agree with TRBD2. The V gene end was trimmed by 6 bases and the J gene end by 13 bases; junction bases not matched to a gene: 21. The CDR3 is 15 amino acids. Germline V gene sequence: CDR1 DFQATT, CDR2 SNEGSKA (reference sequence). The CDR3 spells CSARPSGVRGETQFF. In DNA form, the CDR3 reads TGCAGTGCCCGACCCAGCGGGGTGCGTGGAGAGACCCAGTTCTTC.

This clonotype has at least ten counts. For the CDR3, the DNA is TGCAGTGCTAGGGACGGGTTGACCTACGAGCAGTACTTC. Its protein product is CSARDGLTYEQYF. V is TRBV20-1 and J is TRBJ2-7; D call uncertain. CDR1 is DFQATT and CDR2 is SNEGSKA in the germline V gene (reference sequence). The V and J ends lost 3 bases and 2 bases respectively, with 11 bases between them. CDR3 length: 13 residues.

Details on this clonotype: With a much larger clone just one base away, this may be a read error. This sequence joins TRBV15 and TRBJ2-5, with D unclear. The DNA end favors TRBJ2-7, so the J call may be wrong. CDR3 length: 15 amino acids. Germline V gene lookup returns CDR1 LNHNV and CDR2 YYDKDF (reference sequence). CDR3 coding DNA: TGTGCCACCAGCAAAGATTCAGGCGCATCCTACGAGCAGTACTTC. Translated: CATSKDSGASYEQYF.

The rearrangement links TRBV12-3 or TRBV12-4 to TRBJ2-3; no reliable D call. This CDR3 is 15 amino acids long. V lost 1 base and J 2 bases, leaving 10 bases between the germline ends. CDR3 nucleotides: TGTGCCAGCAGTTTAGAGCTAGTGTCCACAGATACGCAGTATTTT. Translated, it gives CASSLELVSTDTQYF.

Of note for this clonotype: A single base separates this from a much larger clone, so it may be a read error. The CDR3 ends on some other residue instead of the conserved phenylalanine or tryptophan, so this is likely a read error. This rearrangement joins TRBV20-1 to TRBJ1-5; 7 bases fit TRBD1. Unmatched junction bases numbered 6, after V lost 4 bases and J lost 6 bases. CDR3 size: 13 residues. CDR1 is DFQATT and CDR2 is SNEGSKA in the germline V gene (reference sequence). This CDR3 is CSATGGVGQPQHL. CDR3 sequence (DNA): TGCAGTGCTACAGGGGGTGTCGGTCAGCCCCAGCATTTG.

The rearrangement uses TRBV25-1 and TRBJ2-5; TRBD1 aligns across 9 bases. The CDR3 is 15 amino acids. Germline lookup yields CDR1 MGHDK and CDR2 SYGVNS. With V trimmed by 6 bases and J by 7 bases, 12 bases remained unmatched. The CDR3 is CASRGTGRSYATQYF. The DNA for the CDR3 is TGTGCCAGCAGGGGGACAGGGCGTAGCTACGCGACCCAGTACTTC. The entire variable domain, with the rest obtained from reference TRBV25-1 and TRBJ2-5, is as follows: EADIYQTPRYLVIGTGKKITLECSQTMGHDKMYWYQQDPGMELHLIHYSYGVNSTEKGDLSSESTVSRIRTEHFPLTLESARPSHTSQYLCASRGTGRSYATQYFGPGTRLLVL.

The rearrangement links TRBV20-1 to TRBJ1-1, with a possible D match to TRBD1 (6 bases). The CDR3 has 14 residues. Germline lookup yields CDR1 DFQATT and CDR2 SNEGSKA (reference sequence). Trimming shortened V by 5 bases and J by 0 bases, and 13 bases separated the two germline ends. The CDR3 coding sequence is TGCAGTGCTGTCCCAGGGGTGGTGAACACTGAAGCTTTCTTT. As protein: CSAVPGVVNTEAFF.

This clonotype has only a few counts. The chain is built from TRBV5-1 and TRBJ2-7, with 9 nucleotides matching TRBD2. V was clipped by 3 bases and J by 2 bases; unmatched bases: 3. Germline V lookup: CDR1 SGHRS, CDR2 YFSETQ. This CDR3 has 14 amino acids. The CDR3 sequence: CASSWGGGAYEQYF. In DNA, the CDR3 is TGCGCCAGCAGCTGGGGCGGGGGGGCCTACGAGCAGTACTTC.

This clonotype was counted many times. This rearrangement joins TRBV7-9 to TRBJ2-7; 7 bases are shared with TRBD2. Germline V lookup: CDR1 SEHNR, CDR2 FQNEAQ (reference sequence). V dropped 3 bases and J dropped 5; count of bases not matched to a gene: 1. There are 12 residues in the CDR3. CDR3 sequence reads: CASSFRGDEQYF. The CDR3 bases are TGTGCCAGCAGCTTTCGGGGGGACGAGCAGTACTTC.

For the CDR3, the DNA is TGTGCCAGCAGTACGACTCCCGGGACAGGGGGCAATCAGCCCCAGCATTTT. It is translated as CASSTTPGTGGNQPQHF. The V gene is TRBV27, the J gene TRBJ1-5; the match to TRBD1 covers 10 bases. CDR3 length: 17 amino acids. The junction had 9 bases not matched to a gene; V was cut back by 5 bases and J by 2 bases. CDR1 MNHEY and CDR2 SMNVEV come from the germline V gene (reference sequence).

This clonotype has at least ten counts. This rearrangement joins TRBV3-1 to TRBJ1-2, with a possible D match to TRBD1 (6 bases). V was shortened by 0 bases and J by 2 bases, with 16 bases between the two germline ends. This CDR3 spans 17 amino acids. CDR1 is LGHDT and CDR2 is YNNKEL in the germline V gene (reference sequence). This chain's CDR3 is CASSQEGGNQRNYGYTF. The CDR3 nucleotides are TGTGCCAGCAGCCAAGAAGGGGGGAACCAACGGAACTATGGCTACACCTTC.

The gene calls are TRBV7-2 and TRBJ2-5, with D possibly being TRBD1 (5 bases). Germline V gives CDR1 SGHTA, CDR2 FQGNSA. The V gene lost 0 bases and the J gene lost 4 bases, with 9 bases spanning the gap. This CDR3 spans 14 amino acids. The CDR3 region is CASSLALGPETQYF. The CDR3 coding sequence is TGTGCCAGCAGCTTAGCATTGGGGCCAGAGACCCAGTACTTC.

The V gene is TRBV7-6, the J gene TRBJ2-2; D might be TRBD1 (5 bases). Deletions cut 0 bases from V and 3 bases from J, with 8 bases between. Per germline, CDR1 SGHVS and CDR2 FNYEAQ. The CDR3 runs 15 residues. The CDR3, as DNA: TGTGCCAGCAGCTTAGCCCCAGGGTACACCGGGGAGCTGTTTTTT. Translated, it gives CASSLAPGYTGELFF. Drawing the rest from reference TRBV7-6 and TRBJ2-2, the complete variable domain is GAGVSQSPRYKVTKRGQDVALRCDPISGHVSLYWYRQALGQGPEFLTYFNYEAQQDKSGLPNDRFSAERPEGSISTLTIQRTEQRDSAMYRCASSLAPGYTGELFFGEGSRLTVL.

This clonotype was picked up many times. This chain uses TRBV4-1 with TRBJ2-1; D possibly corresponds to TRBD2 (6 bases). The V end was cut by 1 base, the J end by 8 bases, with 15 bases between. The CDR3 is 15 amino acids. Germline V gene lookup returns CDR1 MGHRA and CDR2 YSYEKL. Here the CDR3 reads CASSQAASVGYEQFF. The CDR3 DNA sequence: TGCGCCAGCAGCCAAGCGGCTAGCGTAGGATATGAGCAGTTCTTC.

This clonotype showed up many times. CDR3 loop: CASSLIDQETQYF. The CDR3 DNA sequence: TGTGCCAGCAGCTTAATAGACCAAGAGACCCAGTACTTC. This chain connects TRBV7-3 to TRBJ2-5; D is undetermined. The CDR3 has 13 residues. V lost 1 base and J 0 bases, leaving 3 bases between the germline ends. CDR1 is SGHTA, CDR2 FQGTGA, per germline.

The chain uses TRBV28 and TRBJ1-5; D ambiguous. Germline V gene lookup returns CDR1 MDHEN and CDR2 SYDVKM. Trimming cost V 5 bases and J 6 bases, with 17 bases left between them. This CDR3 comprises 15 residues. CDR3 bases: TGTGCCAGCAGTCCCGACTTTGGGGAAGGTCAGCCCCAGCATTTT. Translating it yields CASSPDFGEGQPQHF.

The V and J genes are TRBV28 and TRBJ1-5, with a weak D call TRBD1 (5 bases). Trimming pared 5 bases from V and 3 bases from J, leaving 17 bases between. The CDR3 extends over 16 amino acids. Germline V gene sequence: CDR1 MDHEN, CDR2 SYDVKM. The CDR3 sequence is CASSLRPAGHNQPQHF. The CDR3 DNA follows: TGTGCCAGCAGTCTACGTCCGGCAGGGCACAATCAGCCCCAGCATTTT.